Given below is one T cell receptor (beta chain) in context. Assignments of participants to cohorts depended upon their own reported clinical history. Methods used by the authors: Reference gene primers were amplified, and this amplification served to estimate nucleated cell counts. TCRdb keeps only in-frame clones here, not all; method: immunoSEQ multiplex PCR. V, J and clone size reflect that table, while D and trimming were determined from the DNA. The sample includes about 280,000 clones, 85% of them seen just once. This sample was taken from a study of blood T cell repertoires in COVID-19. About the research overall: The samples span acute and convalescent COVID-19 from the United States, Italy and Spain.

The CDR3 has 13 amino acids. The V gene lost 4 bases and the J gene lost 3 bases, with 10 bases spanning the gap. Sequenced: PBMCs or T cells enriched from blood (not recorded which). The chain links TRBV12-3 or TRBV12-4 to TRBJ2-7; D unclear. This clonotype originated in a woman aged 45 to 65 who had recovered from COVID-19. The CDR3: CASSSTNNYEQYF. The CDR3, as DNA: TGTGCCAGCAGTTCGACAAACAACTACGAGCAGTACTTC.